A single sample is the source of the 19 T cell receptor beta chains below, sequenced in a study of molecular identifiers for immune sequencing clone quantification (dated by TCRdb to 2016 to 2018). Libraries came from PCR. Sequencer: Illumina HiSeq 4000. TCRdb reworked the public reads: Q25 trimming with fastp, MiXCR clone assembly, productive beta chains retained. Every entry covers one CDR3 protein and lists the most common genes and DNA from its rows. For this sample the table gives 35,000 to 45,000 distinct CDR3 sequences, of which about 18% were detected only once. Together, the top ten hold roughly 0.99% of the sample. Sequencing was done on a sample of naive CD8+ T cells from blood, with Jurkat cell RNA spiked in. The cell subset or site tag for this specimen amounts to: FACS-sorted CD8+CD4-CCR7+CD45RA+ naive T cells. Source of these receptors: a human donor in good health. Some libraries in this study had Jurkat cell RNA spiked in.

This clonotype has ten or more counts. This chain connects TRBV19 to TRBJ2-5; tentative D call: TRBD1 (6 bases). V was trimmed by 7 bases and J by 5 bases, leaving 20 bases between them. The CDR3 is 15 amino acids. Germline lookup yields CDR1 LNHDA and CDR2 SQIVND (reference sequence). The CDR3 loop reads CASKNETGSGETQYF. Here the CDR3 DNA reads TGTGCCAGTAAAAACGAGACAGGATCCGGGGAGACCCAGTACTTC.

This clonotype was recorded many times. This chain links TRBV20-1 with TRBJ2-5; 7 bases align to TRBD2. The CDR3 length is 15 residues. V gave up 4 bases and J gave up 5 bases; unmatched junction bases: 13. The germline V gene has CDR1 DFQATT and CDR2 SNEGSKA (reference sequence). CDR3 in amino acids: CSANRLAEVGETQYF. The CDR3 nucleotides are TGCAGTGCTAACAGACTAGCCGAAGTGGGGGAGACCCAGTACTTC.

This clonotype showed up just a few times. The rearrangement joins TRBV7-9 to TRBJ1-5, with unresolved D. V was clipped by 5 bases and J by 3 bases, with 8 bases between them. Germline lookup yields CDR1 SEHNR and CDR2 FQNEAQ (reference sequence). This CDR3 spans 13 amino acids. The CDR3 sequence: CASSPAHNQPQHF. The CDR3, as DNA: TGTGCCAGCAGCCCAGCTCACAATCAGCCCCAGCATTTT.

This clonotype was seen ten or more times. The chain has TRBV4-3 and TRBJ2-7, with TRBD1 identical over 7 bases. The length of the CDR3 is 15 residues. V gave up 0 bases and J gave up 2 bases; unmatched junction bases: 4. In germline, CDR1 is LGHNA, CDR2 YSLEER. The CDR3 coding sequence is TGCGCCAGCAGCCAAGACCGGACAGGTACCTACGAGCAGTACTTC. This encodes CASSQDRTGTYEQYF.

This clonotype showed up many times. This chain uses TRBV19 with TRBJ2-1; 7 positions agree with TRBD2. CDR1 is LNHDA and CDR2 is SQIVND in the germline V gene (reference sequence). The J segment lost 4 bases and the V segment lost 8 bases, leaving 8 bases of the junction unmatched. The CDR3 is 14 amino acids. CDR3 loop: CASGRIAGYNEQFF. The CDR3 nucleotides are TGTGCCAGTGGCAGGATAGCGGGTTACAATGAGCAGTTCTTC. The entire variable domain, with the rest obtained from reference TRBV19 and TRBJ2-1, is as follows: DGGITQSPKYLFRKEGQNVTLSCEQNLNHDAMYWYRQDPGQGLRLIYYSQIVNDFQKGDIAEGYSVSREKKESFPLTVTSAQKNPTAFYLCASGRIAGYNEQFFGPGTRLTVL.

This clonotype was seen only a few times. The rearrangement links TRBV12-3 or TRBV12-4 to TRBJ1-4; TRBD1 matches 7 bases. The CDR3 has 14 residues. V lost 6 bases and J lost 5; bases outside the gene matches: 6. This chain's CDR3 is CASSQGQLNEKLFF. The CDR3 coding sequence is TGTGCCAGCAGCCAGGGACAGCTGAATGAAAAACTGTTTTTT.

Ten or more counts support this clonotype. CDR3 sequence reads: CASSFEGSNQPQHF. The CDR3, as DNA: TGTGCCAGCAGTTTCGAGGGTTCAAATCAGCCCCAGCATTTT. The chain recombines TRBV12-3 or TRBV12-4 with TRBJ1-5, with D unclear. V lost 3 bases and J lost 4, with 10 bases in between. The CDR3 consists of 14 residues.

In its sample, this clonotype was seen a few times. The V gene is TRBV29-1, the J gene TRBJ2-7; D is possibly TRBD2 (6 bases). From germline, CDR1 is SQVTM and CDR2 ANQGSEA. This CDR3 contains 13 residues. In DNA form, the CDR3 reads TGCGGCACCACCGGGGGAGCCTCGGGCGAGCAGTACTTC. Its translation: CGTTGGASGEQYF.

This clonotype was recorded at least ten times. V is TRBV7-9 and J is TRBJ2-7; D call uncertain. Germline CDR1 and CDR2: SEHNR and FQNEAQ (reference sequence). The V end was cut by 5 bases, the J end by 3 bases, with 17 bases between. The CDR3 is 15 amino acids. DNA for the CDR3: TGTGCCAGCAGCCCCGCCGGTGGTTCTGGCTACGAGCAGTACTTC. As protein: CASSPAGGSGYEQYF.

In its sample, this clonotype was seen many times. CDR3 sequence (DNA): TGCGCCAGCAGCCTCGGACAGGGGGTTGAAGATACGCAGTATTTT. Protein product: CASSLGQGVEDTQYF. The chain recombines TRBV5-1 with TRBJ2-3; TRBD1 aligns across 10 bases. With V trimmed by 4 bases and J by 5 bases, 7 bases remained unmatched. Germline-derived CDR1 and CDR2 are SGHRS and YFSETQ. This CDR3 has 15 residues.

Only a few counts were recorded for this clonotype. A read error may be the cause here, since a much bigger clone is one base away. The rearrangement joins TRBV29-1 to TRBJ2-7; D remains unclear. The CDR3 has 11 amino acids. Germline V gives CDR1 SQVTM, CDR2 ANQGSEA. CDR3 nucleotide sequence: TGCAGCGTTGTTGTGGGATACGAGCGGTACTTC. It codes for CSVVVGYERYF.

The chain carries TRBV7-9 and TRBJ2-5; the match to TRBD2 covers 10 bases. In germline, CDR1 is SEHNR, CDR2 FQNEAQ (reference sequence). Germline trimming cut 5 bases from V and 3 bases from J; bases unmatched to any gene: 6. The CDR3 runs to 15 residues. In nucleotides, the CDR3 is TGTGCCAGCAGCCCCGTGCTAGCGGGAGAAGAGACCCAGTACTTC. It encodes CASSPVLAGEETQYF.

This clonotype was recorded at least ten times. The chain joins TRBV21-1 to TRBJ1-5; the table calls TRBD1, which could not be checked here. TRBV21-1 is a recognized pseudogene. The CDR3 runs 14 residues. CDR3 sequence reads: CASIRDRGNQPQHF. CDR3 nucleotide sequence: TGTGCCAGCATCCGGGACAGGGGCAATCAGCCCCAGCATTTT.

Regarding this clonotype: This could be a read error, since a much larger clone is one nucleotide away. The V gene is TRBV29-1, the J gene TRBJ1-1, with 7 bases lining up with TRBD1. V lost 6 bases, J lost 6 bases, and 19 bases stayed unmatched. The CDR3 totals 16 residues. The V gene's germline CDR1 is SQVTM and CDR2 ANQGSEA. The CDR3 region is CSVVKGGVSFGAEAFF. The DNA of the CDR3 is TGCAGCGTAGTGAAAGGGGGCGTCTCTTTCGGCGCTGAAGCTTTCTTT. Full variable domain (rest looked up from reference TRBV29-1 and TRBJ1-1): SAVISQKPSRDICQRGTSLTIQCQVDSQVTMMFWYRQQPGQSLTLIATANQGSEATYESGFVIDKFPISRPNLTFSTLTVSNMSPEDSSIYLCSVVKGGVSFGAEAFFGQGTRLTVV.

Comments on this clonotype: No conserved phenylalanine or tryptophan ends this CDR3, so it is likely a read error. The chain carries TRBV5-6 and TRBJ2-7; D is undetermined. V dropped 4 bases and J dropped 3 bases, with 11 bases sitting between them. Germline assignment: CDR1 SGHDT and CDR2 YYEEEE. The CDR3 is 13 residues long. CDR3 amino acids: CASSPGSSYEQYS. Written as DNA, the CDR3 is TGTGCCAGCAGCCCAGGCTCAAGCTACGAGCAGTACTCC.

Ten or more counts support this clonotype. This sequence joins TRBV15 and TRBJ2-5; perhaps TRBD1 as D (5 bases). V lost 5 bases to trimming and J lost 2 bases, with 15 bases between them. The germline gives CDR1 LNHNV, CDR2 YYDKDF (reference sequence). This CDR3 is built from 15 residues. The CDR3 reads CATSQQRGSQETQYF. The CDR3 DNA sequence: TGTGCCACCAGCCAACAAAGGGGTTCTCAAGAGACCCAGTACTTC. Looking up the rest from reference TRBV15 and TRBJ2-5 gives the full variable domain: DAMVIQNPRYQVTQFGKPVTLSCSQTLNHNVMYWYQQKSSQAPKLLFHYYDKDFNNEADTPDNFQSRRPNTSFCFLDIRSPGLGDTAMYLCATSQQRGSQETQYFGPGTRLLVL.

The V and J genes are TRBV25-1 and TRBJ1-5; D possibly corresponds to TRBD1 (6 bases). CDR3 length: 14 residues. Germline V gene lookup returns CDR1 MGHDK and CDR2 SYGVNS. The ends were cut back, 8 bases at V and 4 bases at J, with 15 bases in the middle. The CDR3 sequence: CASGGGTLNQPQHF. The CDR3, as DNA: TGTGCCAGCGGCGGCGGGACACTTAATCAGCCCCAGCATTTT.

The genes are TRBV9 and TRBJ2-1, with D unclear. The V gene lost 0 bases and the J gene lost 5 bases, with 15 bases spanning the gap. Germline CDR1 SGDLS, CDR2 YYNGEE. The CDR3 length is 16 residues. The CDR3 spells CASSVVGMANHNEQFF. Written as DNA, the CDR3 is TGTGCCAGCAGCGTAGTAGGAATGGCTAACCACAATGAGCAGTTCTTC. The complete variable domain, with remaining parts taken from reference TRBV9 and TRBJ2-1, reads DSGVTQTPKHLITATGQRVTLRCSPRSGDLSVYWYQQSLDQGLQFLIQYYNGEERAKGNILERFSAQQFPDLHSELNLSSLELGDSALYFCASSVVGMANHNEQFFGPGTRLTVL.

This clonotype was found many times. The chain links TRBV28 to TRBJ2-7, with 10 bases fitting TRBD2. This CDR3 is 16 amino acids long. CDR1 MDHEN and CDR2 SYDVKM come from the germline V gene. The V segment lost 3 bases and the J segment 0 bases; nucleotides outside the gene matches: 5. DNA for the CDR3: TGTGCCAGCAGTTTTAGAGCTAGCGGGAGCTCCTACGAGCAGTACTTC. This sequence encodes CASSFRASGSSYEQYF.